The 9 T cell receptor beta chains below all came from one sample that was sequenced in a study of vaccination and CD4 T cells after COVID-19. Cultured CD4+ T-cell DNA underwent Oncomine TCR Beta short-read sequencing. Each CDR3 protein gets one entry after TCRdb re-called the PCR reads with MiXCR. Here the sample spans 12,000 or so distinct CDR3 sequences, about 40% being singletons. Their antigens are not known. The treatment is: approximately 11-day PBMC culture with coronavirus spike peptide pools or control peptides (ViraFEST assay). The specimen sequenced was CD4+ T cells from blood, cultured in vitro. All receptors come from a human donor who had recovered from COVID-19.

This clonotype was seen just once. The genes are TRBV30 and TRBJ1-5; no firm D call. With 0 bases removed from V and 0 bases from J, the gap between germline ends came to 9 bases. The CDR3 has 15 residues. Germline V gene lookup returns CDR1 GTSNPN and CDR2 SVGIG (reference sequence). For the CDR3, the DNA is TGTGCCTGGAGTGTGGGCGGGCATAGCAATCAGCCCCAGCATTTT. Protein sequence: CAWSVGGHSNQPQHF.

The rearrangement links TRBV7-6 to TRBJ2-7; 8 bases are a match to TRBD2. Trimming took 5 bases from V and 0 from J; bases not matched to a gene: 6. The germline gives CDR1 SGHVS, CDR2 FNYEAQ. CDR3 length: 15 amino acids. CDR3 nucleotide sequence: TGTGCCAGCAGCCCCCTGGCGGGGGGCTCCTACGAGCAGTACTTC. Amino acid sequence: CASSPLAGGSYEQYF.

The chain uses TRBV9 and TRBJ1-5; D is unresolved. Germline CDR1 is SGDLS and CDR2 is YYNGEE. The CDR3 contains 15 residues. V was clipped by 0 bases and J by 3 bases, with 10 bases between them. CDR3: CASSVGPGNNQPQHF. CDR3 DNA: TGTGCCAGCAGCGTAGGACCCGGGAACAATCAGCCCCAGCATTTT.

Relative to its sample, this clonotype is medium-sized. This chain joins TRBV20-1 and TRBJ2-1, with 12 bases identical to TRBD2. Germline V gene sequence: CDR1 DFQATT, CDR2 SNEGSKA (reference sequence). V was pared by 5 bases and J by 6 bases, with 5 bases of the junction left unmatched. The CDR3 runs 14 residues. CDR3: CSALLAGGRNEQFF. Here the CDR3 DNA reads TGCAGTGCTCTACTAGCGGGGGGCCGCAATGAGCAGTTCTTC.

The chain combines TRBV6-1 with TRBJ1-6; the D is unclear. The ends were cut back, 8 bases at V and 5 bases at J, with 10 bases in the middle. CDR3 length: 13 amino acids. CDR1 and CDR2 from the germline V gene are MNHNS and SASEGT. The CDR3 region is CASVDTNNSPLHF. For the CDR3, the DNA is TGTGCCAGCGTAGATACGAATAATTCACCCCTCCACTTT.

The chain joins TRBV6-5 to TRBJ2-7; D is possibly TRBD1 (6 bases). V lost 2 bases to trimming and J lost 1 base, with 12 bases between them. There are 15 residues in the CDR3. Germline CDR1 and CDR2: MNHEY and SVGAGI. CDR3 nucleotides: TGTGCCAGCAGTTACGGGAGACAGGCGTCCTACGAGCAGTACTTC. Encoded protein: CASSYGRQASYEQYF.

J is TRBJ2-7 and V is TRBV12-3 or TRBV12-4; TRBD2 matches 9 bases. This CDR3 has 14 residues. J lost 7 bases, V lost 6 bases, and 10 bases had no gene match. CDR3 in amino acids: CASSRTSAGGEQYF. CDR3 coding DNA: TGTGCCAGCAGCCGGACTAGCGCTGGGGGGGAGCAGTACTTC.

V and J are TRBV9 and TRBJ2-3, with D uncertain. CDR1 is SGDLS, CDR2 YYNGEE, per germline. V shed 0 bases and J shed 6 bases, with 11 bases lying between them. CDR3 size: 14 residues. The CDR3 DNA reads as TGTGCCAGCAGCGTAGGGTATATTGTGGATACGCAGTATTTT. Translated, it gives CASSVGYIVDTQYF.

This chain joins TRBV18 and TRBJ1-1, with a possible D match to TRBD1 (5 bases). The V gene lost 0 bases and the J gene lost 1 base, with 15 bases spanning the gap. The CDR3 runs to 17 residues. The germline gives CDR1 KGHSH, CDR2 LQKENI. The CDR3 region has the DNA TGTGCCAGCTCACCACCTGTGGGGGTCGGCGGGAACACTGAAGCTTTCTTT. Translation gives CASSPPVGVGGNTEAFF.